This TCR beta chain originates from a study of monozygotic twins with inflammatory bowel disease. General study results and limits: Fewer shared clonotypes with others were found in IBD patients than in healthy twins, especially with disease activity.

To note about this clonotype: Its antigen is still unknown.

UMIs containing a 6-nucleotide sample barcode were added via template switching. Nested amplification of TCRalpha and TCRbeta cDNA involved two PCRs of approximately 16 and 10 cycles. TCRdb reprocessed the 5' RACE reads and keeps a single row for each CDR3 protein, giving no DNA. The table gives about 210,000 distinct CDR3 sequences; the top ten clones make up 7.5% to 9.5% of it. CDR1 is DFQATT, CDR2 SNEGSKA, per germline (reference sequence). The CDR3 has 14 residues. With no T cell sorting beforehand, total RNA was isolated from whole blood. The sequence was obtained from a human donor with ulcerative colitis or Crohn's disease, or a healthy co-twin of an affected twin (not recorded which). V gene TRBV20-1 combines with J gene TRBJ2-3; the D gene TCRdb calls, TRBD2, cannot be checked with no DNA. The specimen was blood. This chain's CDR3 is CSRGTSDHTDTQYF.